Each of the 20 T cell receptor beta chains below was sequenced from the same sample in a study of OX40 agonist ivuxolimab in advanced cancers. The method was immunoSEQ multiplex PCR; TCRdb's version includes in-frame clones alone and lacks a portion of them. Among under 75,000 clones listed, 80% to 85% were seen once. The material sequenced was CD4+ or CD8+ T cells sorted from blood, taken in a trial of the OX40 agonist ivuxolimab. The source is an adult with an advanced solid tumor such as melanoma, head and neck, liver or kidney cancer.

V and J are TRBV7-9 and TRBJ1-3; 8 nucleotides match TRBD1. The ends lost 5 bases at V and 2 bases at J; junction bases unmatched: 5. Germline V gene lookup returns CDR1 SEHNR and CDR2 FQNEAQ (reference sequence). CDR3 size: 15 residues. CDR3 region: CASSPNRGAGNTIYF. CDR3 coding DNA: TGTGCCAGCAGCCCAAACAGGGGGGCTGGAAACACCATATATTTT.

The chain uses TRBV13 and TRBJ1-2, with a tentative D call TRBD1 (6 bases). This CDR3 has 14 residues. Germline V gene sequence: CDR1 PRHDT, CDR2 FYEKMQ (reference sequence). V was cut by 8 bases and J by 4 bases, with 17 bases left in between. The CDR3 region has the DNA TGTGCCAGCGATATAAGGACAGCCTCCTATGGCTACACCTTC. It is translated as CASDIRTASYGYTF.

This clone is a singleton in its sample. DNA of the CDR3: TGTGCCAGCAGCTTAAGGGGGCGCGACGGGGAGCTGTTTTTT. Amino acids: CASSLRGRDGELFF. V and J are TRBV7-3 and TRBJ2-2; a possible D gene is TRBD1 (6 bases). The CDR3 totals 14 residues. Trimming shortened V by 1 base and J by 7 bases, and 10 bases separated the two germline ends. CDR1 is SGHTA and CDR2 is FQGTGA in the germline V gene. Full variable domain (rest looked up from reference TRBV7-3 and TRBJ2-2): GAGVSQTPSNKVTEKGKYVELRCDPISGHTALYWYRQSLGQGPEFLIYFQGTGAADDSGLPNDRFFAVRPEGSVSTLKIQRTERGDSAVYLCASSLRGRDGELFFGEGSRLTVL.

This sequence joins TRBV5-8 and TRBJ2-1; no clear D. Germline V gives CDR1 SGHTS, CDR2 YDEGEE. V shed 0 bases and J shed 9 bases, with 7 bases lying between them. This CDR3 is built from 12 residues. The CDR3 DNA reads as TGTGCCAGCAGCTTGGAGTGGAGTGAGCAGTTCTTC. Its protein is CASSLEWSEQFF.

The CDR3: CASSTQGGSYNEQFF. For the CDR3, the DNA is TGTGCCAGCAGTACCCAAGGGGGCTCCTACAATGAGCAGTTCTTC. The chain is built from TRBV27 and TRBJ2-1, with a weak D call TRBD1 (6 bases). Trimming left V 5 bases short and J 0 bases short, with 11 bases between. CDR3 size: 15 residues. Germline-derived CDR1 and CDR2 are MNHEY and SMNVEV (reference sequence).

This clone is a singleton in its sample. The chain recombines TRBV6-6 with TRBJ2-1; D may be TRBD2 (6 bases). Germline CDR1 and CDR2: MNHNY and SVGAGI (reference sequence). There are 14 residues in the CDR3. Trimming took 8 bases from V and 4 from J, leaving 15 bases between them. In nucleotides, the CDR3 is TGTGCCAGCTCGGGACTTCCTTCATACAATGAGCAGTTCTTC. Amino acids: CASSGLPSYNEQFF.

This clone was detected only once. The chain recombines TRBV10-2 with TRBJ2-3, with a weak D call TRBD1 (6 bases). CDR1 WSHSY and CDR2 SAAADI come from the germline V gene. The CDR3 covers 13 residues. The ends were cut back, 9 bases at V and 5 bases at J, with 15 bases in the middle. CDR3 residues: CASGGGGEDTQYF. The CDR3 nucleotides read TGCGCCAGTGGGGGTGGGGGCGAAGATACGCAGTATTTT.

There are many counts of this clone. J is TRBJ2-3 and V is TRBV2, with 7 bases aligning to TRBD1. CDR1 is SNHLY, CDR2 FYNNEI, per germline. The CDR3 is 14 amino acids. The V gene end was trimmed by 2 bases and the J gene end by 3 bases; junction bases not matched to a gene: 2. CDR3 nucleotides: TGTGCCAGCAGTGAAAACAGGGGAACAGATACGCAGTATTTT. Translation gives CASSENRGTDTQYF.

V usage is TRBV6-6 and J usage is TRBJ2-1; D possibly corresponds to TRBD1 (6 bases). The CDR3 is 16 amino acids. CDR1 MNHNY and CDR2 SVGAGI come from the germline V gene (reference sequence). V was trimmed by 6 bases and J by 0 bases, leaving 15 bases between them. Here the CDR3 reads CASRSRDTRSYNEQFF. The CDR3 DNA reads TGTGCCAGCAGATCCCGGGACACCCGCTCCTACAATGAGCAGTTCTTC.

In DNA, the CDR3 is TGTGCCAGCAGCTTAAATGGGGGGAGGGAGCAGTACTTC. Its translation: CASSLNGGREQYF. V and J are TRBV7-7 and TRBJ2-7, with D perhaps TRBD2 (6 bases). V lost 2 bases and J 7 bases, leaving 12 bases between the germline ends. Per germline, CDR1 SSHAT and CDR2 FNYEAQ (reference sequence). This CDR3 region has 13 residues.

The rearrangement joins TRBV28 to TRBJ1-5; D might be TRBD1 (5 bases). The length of the CDR3 is 14 residues. Trimming cost V 6 bases and J 6 bases, with 15 bases left between them. The germline V gene has CDR1 MDHEN and CDR2 SYDVKM. DNA for the CDR3: TGTGCCAGCAGAGTGACAGAGGCGGTTCAGCCCCAGCATTTT. Translated: CASRVTEAVQPQHF.

The chain recombines TRBV7-3 with TRBJ2-2; TRBD1 is a possible D gene (6 bases). With 5 bases removed from V and 4 bases from J, the gap between germline ends came to 11 bases. The CDR3 is made up of 14 amino acids. The germline gives CDR1 SGHTA, CDR2 FQGTGA. The CDR3 nucleotides are TGTGCCAGCAGCCAACAGGGAAGCACCGGGGAGCTGTTTTTT. This sequence encodes CASSQQGSTGELFF.

In this sample, this clone turned up a few times. The genes are TRBV6-6 and TRBJ1-6; D gene uncertain. The CDR3 has 15 residues. CDR1 is MNHNY, CDR2 SVGAGI, per germline (reference sequence). V gave up 1 base and J gave up 8 bases, with 12 bases separating them. The CDR3 DNA reads as TGTGCCAGCAGTTACTATACCTTAGGAGATTCACCCCTCCACTTT. Amino acid sequence: CASSYYTLGDSPLHF.

The J gene is TRBJ2-6, the V gene TRBV30; D gene uncertain. Germline values: CDR1 GTSNPN, CDR2 SVGIG (reference sequence). The CDR3 extends over 17 amino acids. Trimming took 4 bases from V and 4 from J, leaving 20 bases between them. The CDR3 region has the DNA TGTGCCTGGACCGCCGTCGGAGTCCGCGCCGGGGCCAACGTCCTGACTTTC. Translation gives CAWTAVGVRAGANVLTF.

This clone was detected only once. The chain recombines TRBV5-5 with TRBJ1-1; weak D call: TRBD1 (6 bases). This CDR3 comprises 15 residues. V was shortened by 0 bases and J by 3 bases, with 12 bases between the two germline ends. Germline V CDR1 and CDR2: SGHKS, YYEKEE (reference sequence). The CDR3 nucleotides are TGTGCCAGCAGCTTGGATACAAGGGGGGACACTGAAGCTTTCTTT. It specifies CASSLDTRGDTEAFF.

The rearrangement joins TRBV5-1 to TRBJ1-1; a weak D match, TRBD1 (5 bases). CDR3 length equals 14 residues. Germline CDR1 and CDR2: SGHRS and YFSETQ. Trimming cost V 0 bases and J 1 base, with 7 bases left between them. The CDR3 sequence: CASSLAGTNTEAFF. In nucleotides, the CDR3 is TGCGCCAGCAGCTTGGCTGGGACGAACACTGAAGCTTTCTTT.

The chain combines TRBV7-8 with TRBJ2-1, with D unclear. CDR1 is SGHVS and CDR2 is FQNEAQ in the germline V gene. Trimming shortened V by 1 base and J by 9 bases, and 4 bases separated the two germline ends. The CDR3 contains 11 residues. CDR3 residues: CASSLVSEQFF. The CDR3 nucleotides are TGTGCCAGCAGCTTAGTGAGTGAGCAGTTCTTC.

This chain uses TRBV5-8 with TRBJ2-1; no definite D call. There are 15 residues in the CDR3. Trimming removed 3 bases at V and 0 bases at J, with 10 bases between. Germline CDR1 is SGHTS and CDR2 is YDEGEE. Written as DNA, the CDR3 is TGTGCCAGCAGCTCGCGCAGGAGCTCCTACAATGAGCAGTTCTTC. This translates into CASSSRRSSYNEQFF.

This chain joins TRBV2 and TRBJ1-2; 11 bases are a match to TRBD1. The CDR3 is made up of 15 amino acids. Trimming took 8 bases from V and 8 from J; bases not matched to a gene: 13. The germline V gene encodes CDR1 SNHLY and CDR2 FYNNEI. The CDR3: CASEEPGQGVYGYTF. DNA for the CDR3: TGTGCCAGCGAAGAGCCGGGACAGGGGGTTTACGGCTACACCTTC.

This clone was picked up one time. This chain joins TRBV14 and TRBJ1-4, with D unresolved. The CDR3 loop spans 17 amino acids. Germline CDR1 and CDR2: SGHDN and FVKESK. Trimming took 0 bases from V and 8 from J, leaving 19 bases between them. The CDR3 DNA sequence: TGTGCCAGCAGCCAAGAGAGCTACCTTGCCCCGGGAGAAAAACTGTTTTTT. It translates to CASSQESYLAPGEKLFF. Complete variable domain (other parts from reference TRBV14 and TRBJ1-4): EAGVTQFPSHSVIEKGQTVTLRCDPISGHDNLYWYRRVMGKEIKFLLHFVKESKQDESGMPNNRFLAERTGGTYSTLKVQPAELEDSGVYFCASSQESYLAPGEKLFFGSGTQLSVL.